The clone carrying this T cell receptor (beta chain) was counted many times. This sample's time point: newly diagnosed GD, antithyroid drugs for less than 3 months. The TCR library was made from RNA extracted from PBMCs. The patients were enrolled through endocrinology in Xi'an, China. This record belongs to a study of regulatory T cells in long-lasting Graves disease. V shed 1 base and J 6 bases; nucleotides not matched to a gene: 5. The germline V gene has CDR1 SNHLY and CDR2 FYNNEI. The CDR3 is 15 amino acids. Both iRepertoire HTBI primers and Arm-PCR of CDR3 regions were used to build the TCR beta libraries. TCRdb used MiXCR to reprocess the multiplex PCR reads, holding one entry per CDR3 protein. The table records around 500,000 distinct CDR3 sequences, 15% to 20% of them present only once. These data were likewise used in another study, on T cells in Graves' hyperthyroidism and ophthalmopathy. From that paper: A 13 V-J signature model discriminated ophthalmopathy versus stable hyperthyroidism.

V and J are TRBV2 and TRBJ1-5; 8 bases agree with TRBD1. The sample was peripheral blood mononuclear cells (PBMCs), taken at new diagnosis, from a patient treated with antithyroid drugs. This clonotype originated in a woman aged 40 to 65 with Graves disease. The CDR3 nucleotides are TGTGCCAGCAGTGAAGTGGCAGGGGGCGTTCAGCCCCAGCATTTT. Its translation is CASSEVAGGVQPQHF.